Here is one TCR beta chain with its context. This sample is drawn from a study of monozygotic twins with inflammatory bowel disease. CDR3 length equals 15 residues. Germline V gives CDR1 SGHAT, CDR2 FQNNGV. Used for each TCR library was around 3.5 ug of total RNA. UMIs that included a 6-nucleotide sample barcode were added by template switching, which took place during cDNA synthesis. Nested PCRs (roughly 16 and 10 cycles, two total) were applied to TCRalpha and TCRbeta cDNA. TCRdb reworked the 5' RACE reads into one entry per CDR3 protein, no DNA. The specimen's table records 200,000 to 250,000 distinct CDR3 sequences.

Sequencing was performed on blood. The TCR originated in a human donor with ulcerative colitis or Crohn's disease, or a healthy co-twin of an affected twin (not recorded which). The rearrangement joins TRBV11-2 to TRBJ2-7; the D gene TCRdb calls, TRBD1, cannot be checked with no DNA. CDR3 sequence reads: CASTPTRESLWEQYF.